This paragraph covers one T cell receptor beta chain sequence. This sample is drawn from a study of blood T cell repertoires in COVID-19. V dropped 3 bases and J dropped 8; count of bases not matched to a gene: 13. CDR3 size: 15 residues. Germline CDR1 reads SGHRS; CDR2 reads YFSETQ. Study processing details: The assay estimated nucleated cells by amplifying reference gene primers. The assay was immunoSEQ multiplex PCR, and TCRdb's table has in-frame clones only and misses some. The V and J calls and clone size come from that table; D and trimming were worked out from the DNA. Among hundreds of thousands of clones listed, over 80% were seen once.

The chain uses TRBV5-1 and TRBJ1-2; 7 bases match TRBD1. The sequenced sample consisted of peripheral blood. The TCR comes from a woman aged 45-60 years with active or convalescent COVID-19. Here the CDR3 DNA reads TGCGCCAGCAGCTCCCAGACAGGGCGTGATCGCGGCTACACCTTC. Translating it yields CASSSQTGRDRGYTF.